Listed below are T cell receptor beta chains from one sample, sequenced in a study of blood T cell repertoires in COVID-19. Clones were read by immunoSEQ multiplex PCR, and TCRdb kept only the in-frame ones, dropping some. The sample carries 110,000 to 150,000 clones, 75% to 85% recorded once. Sequenced sample: peripheral blood. The receptors here all came from a man between 60 and 70 years old with active or convalescent COVID-19. Both conserved end residues are part of each CDR3. A D gene is named only where the DNA matches it firmly. Expanded clones are given a class, and other clones once, few, many or no size at all.

v_gene: TRBV7-6; d_gene: TRBD2; abundance: .; j_gene: TRBJ2-4; CDR3aa: CASSLRLAGIQYF; CDR3nt: TGTGCCAGCAGCCTACGACTAGCAGGCATTCAGTACTTC
v_gene: TRBV5-1; d_gene: .; abundance: .; j_gene: TRBJ1-1; CDR3aa: CASSLGQANTEAFF; CDR3nt: TGCGCCAGCAGCCTGGGACAAGCGAACACTGAAGCTTTCTTT
v_gene: TRBV14; d_gene: .; abundance: .; j_gene: TRBJ1-2; CDR3aa: CASSQDAGFGYTF; CDR3nt: TGTGCCAGCAGCCAAGATGCCGGTTTTGGCTACACCTTC
v_gene: TRBV5-5; d_gene: .; abundance: .; j_gene: TRBJ2-1; CDR3aa: CASSFSEYNEQFF; CDR3nt: TGTGCCAGCAGCTTTAGCGAGTACAATGAGCAGTTCTTC
v_gene: TRBV5-1; d_gene: .; abundance: .; j_gene: TRBJ1-2; CDR3aa: CASSFLLDYGYTF; CDR3nt: TGCGCCAGCAGCTTCCTCCTAGACTATGGCTACACCTTC
v_gene: TRBV11-2; d_gene: .; abundance: .; j_gene: TRBJ2-3; CDR3aa: CASSLGTLDTQYF; CDR3nt: TGTGCCAGCAGCTTAGGGACTTTAGATACGCAGTATTTT
v_gene: TRBV18; d_gene: TRBD1; abundance: .; j_gene: TRBJ1-1; CDR3aa: CASSPRDSMNTEAFF; CDR3nt: TGTGCCAGCTCACCACGGGACAGTATGAACACTGAAGCTTTCTTT
v_gene: TRBV15; d_gene: .; abundance: .; j_gene: TRBJ1-5; CDR3aa: CATSRVLRQGQPQHF; CDR3nt: TGTGCCACCAGCAGAGTTTTAAGGCAGGGTCAGCCCCAGCATTTT
v_gene: TRBV11-3; d_gene: TRBD2; abundance: .; j_gene: TRBJ2-3; CDR3aa: CASSRTRLAADTQYF; CDR3nt: TGTGCCAGCAGCCGAACCAGACTAGCGGCAGATACGCAGTATTTT
v_gene: TRBV6-6; d_gene: .; abundance: .; j_gene: TRBJ2-2; CDR3aa: CASSYSAAGELFF; CDR3nt: TGTGCCAGCAGTTACTCGGCAGCCGGGGAGCTGTTTTTT
v_gene: TRBV19; d_gene: TRBD1; abundance: once; j_gene: TRBJ2-4; CDR3aa: CASSPPSGQGARDIQYF; CDR3nt: TGTGCCAGTAGTCCTCCGTCGGGACAGGGGGCGAGGGACATTCAGTACTTC
v_gene: TRBV30; d_gene: .; abundance: .; j_gene: TRBJ2-3; CDR3aa: CAWSGMDTQYF; CDR3nt: TGTGCCTGGAGTGGTATGGATACGCAGTATTTT
v_gene: TRBV24-1; d_gene: .; abundance: .; j_gene: TRBJ2-5; CDR3aa: CATSDYRDLVGETQYF; CDR3nt: TGTGCCACCAGTGATTACCGGGACTTGGTCGGAGAGACCCAGTACTTC
v_gene: TRBV12-3/TRBV12-4; d_gene: TRBD1; abundance: .; j_gene: TRBJ1-2; CDR3aa: CASSAGTGYGYTF; CDR3nt: TGTGCCAGCAGTGCCGGGACAGGGTATGGCTACACCTTC
v_gene: TRBV5-8; d_gene: .; abundance: .; j_gene: TRBJ2-5; CDR3aa: CASSLTGQGYGGETQYF; CDR3nt: TGTGCCAGCAGCTTAACAGGGCAGGGCTATGGTGGGGAGACCCAGTACTTC
v_gene: TRBV28; d_gene: .; abundance: .; j_gene: TRBJ1-2; CDR3aa: CASSPTHGYTF; CDR3nt: TGTGCCAGCAGTCCTACCCATGGCTACACCTTC
v_gene: TRBV11-2; d_gene: .; abundance: .; j_gene: TRBJ1-1; CDR3aa: CASSLGGGRRAFF; CDR3nt: TGTGCCAGCAGCTTAGGCGGGGGCCGGCGGGCTTTCTTT
v_gene: TRBV10-3; d_gene: TRBD1; abundance: .; j_gene: TRBJ2-3; CDR3aa: CAIKTGFLADTQYF; CDR3nt: TGTGCCATCAAGACAGGGTTTTTAGCAGATACGCAGTATTTT
v_gene: TRBV7-2; d_gene: TRBD1; abundance: few; j_gene: TRBJ1-4; CDR3aa: CASSQGQGRNEKLFF; CDR3nt: TGTGCCAGCAGCCAAGGACAGGGCCGTAATGAAAAACTGTTTTTT
v_gene: TRBV19; d_gene: TRBD1; abundance: few; j_gene: TRBJ2-7; CDR3aa: CASSGQAYPEQYF; CDR3nt: TGTGCCAGTTCGGGACAGGCGTACCCCGAGCAGTACTTC
v_gene: TRBV30; d_gene: .; abundance: .; j_gene: TRBJ1-2; CDR3aa: CAWSKDSLTYGYTF; CDR3nt: TGTGCCTGGAGTAAGGACAGCCTCACTTACGGCTACACCTTC
v_gene: TRBV27; d_gene: .; abundance: .; j_gene: TRBJ1-6; CDR3aa: CASSLGGGSYNSPLHF; CDR3nt: TGTGCCAGCAGTTTAGGGGGAGGCTCCTATAATTCACCCCTCCACTTT
v_gene: TRBV27; d_gene: TRBD2; abundance: .; j_gene: TRBJ2-1; CDR3aa: CASSFGTSENEQFF; CDR3nt: TGTGCCAGCAGTTTTGGGACTAGCGAAAATGAGCAGTTCTTC
v_gene: TRBV4-3; d_gene: .; abundance: .; j_gene: TRBJ2-1; CDR3aa: CASSPRTRLYNEQFF; CDR3nt: TGCGCCAGCAGCCCTCGGACAAGACTCTACAATGAGCAGTTCTTC
v_gene: TRBV7-8; d_gene: .; abundance: .; j_gene: TRBJ1-5; CDR3aa: CASSLVRDQPQHF; CDR3nt: TGTGCCAGCAGCTTAGTCAGGGATCAGCCCCAGCATTTT
v_gene: TRBV6-2/TRBV6-3; d_gene: TRBD2; abundance: .; j_gene: TRBJ2-1; CDR3aa: CASSSTGLAEPSSYNEQFF; CDR3nt: TGTGCCAGCAGTAGCACGGGACTAGCGGAGCCCTCCTCCTACAATGAGCAGTTCTTC
v_gene: TRBV27; d_gene: TRBD2; abundance: .; j_gene: TRBJ2-1; CDR3aa: CASSSWGLAADGDNEQFF; CDR3nt: TGTGCCAGCAGTTCATGGGGACTAGCAGCCGATGGCGACAATGAGCAGTTCTTC
v_gene: TRBV7-8; d_gene: .; abundance: .; j_gene: TRBJ1-1; CDR3aa: CASSKPGETEAFF; CDR3nt: TGTGCCAGCAGTAAACCAGGGGAAACTGAAGCTTTCTTT
v_gene: TRBV5-1; d_gene: TRBD1; abundance: once; j_gene: TRBJ2-2; CDR3aa: CASSFGQGRPGELFF; CDR3nt: TGCGCCAGCAGCTTTGGACAGGGGAGGCCCGGGGAGCTGTTTTTT
v_gene: TRBV2; d_gene: TRBD1; abundance: many; j_gene: TRBJ1-3; CDR3aa: CASSPGQGRAHSGNTIYF; CDR3nt: TGTGCCAGCAGTCCAGGACAGGGGCGAGCGCACTCTGGAAACACCATATATTTT
v_gene: TRBV27; d_gene: TRBD1; abundance: .; j_gene: TRBJ2-7; CDR3aa: CASSLEQGAREQYF; CDR3nt: TGTGCCAGCAGTTTAGAACAGGGGGCGAGGGAGCAGTACTTC
v_gene: TRBV11-3; d_gene: .; abundance: .; j_gene: TRBJ1-6; CDR3aa: CASSLDSGENNSPLHF; CDR3nt: TGTGCCAGCAGCTTAGATAGCGGGGAGAATAATTCACCCCTCCACTTT
v_gene: TRBV24-1; d_gene: TRBD1; abundance: .; j_gene: TRBJ2-5; CDR3aa: CATSDTGTGGAETQYF; CDR3nt: TGTGCCACCAGTGACACTGGGACAGGGGGCGCGGAGACCCAGTACTTC